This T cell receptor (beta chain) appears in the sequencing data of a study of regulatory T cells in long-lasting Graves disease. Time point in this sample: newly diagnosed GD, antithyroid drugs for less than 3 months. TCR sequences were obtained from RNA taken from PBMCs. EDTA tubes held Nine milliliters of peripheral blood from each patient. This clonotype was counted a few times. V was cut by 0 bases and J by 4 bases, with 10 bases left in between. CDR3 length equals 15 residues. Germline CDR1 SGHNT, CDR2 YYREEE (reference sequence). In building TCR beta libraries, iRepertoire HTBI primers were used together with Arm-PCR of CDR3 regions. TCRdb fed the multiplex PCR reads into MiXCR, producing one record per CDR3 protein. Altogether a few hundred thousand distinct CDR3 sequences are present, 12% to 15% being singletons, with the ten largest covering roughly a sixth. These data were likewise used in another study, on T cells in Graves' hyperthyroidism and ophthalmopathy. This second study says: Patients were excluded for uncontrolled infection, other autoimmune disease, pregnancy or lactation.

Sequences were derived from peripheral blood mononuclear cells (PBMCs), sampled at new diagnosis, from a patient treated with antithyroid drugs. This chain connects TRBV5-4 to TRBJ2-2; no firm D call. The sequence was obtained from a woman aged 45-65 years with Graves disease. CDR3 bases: TGTGCCAGCAGCTTGGACAAGGGAAGCACCGGGGAGCTGTTTTTT. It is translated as CASSLDKGSTGELFF.